This T cell receptor (beta chain) came from a study of PD-1 blockade in classical Hodgkin lymphoma. In the study overall: Intravenous nivolumab at 3 mg/kg was given to patients every 2 weeks. General study points: Exclusion was the outcome for patients who began nivolumab under 1 year after ASCT. By cycle point C4D1, TCR diversity had risen significantly in CD4+ cells (but not CD8+ cells).

The protocol was immunoSEQ multiplex PCR, while the TCRdb copy is restricted to in-frame clones and leaves out a portion. Seen here are approximately 4,900 clones, roughly 65% observed once, and the top ten hold 26%. The time point here: cycle 4 day 1 (C4D1), after more than five weeks of nivolumab. No patient escaped relapse after autologous stem cell transplantation, and brentuximab vedotin exposure varied. Thawed PBMCs were subjected to magnetic negative selection, which yielded isolated CD8+ T cells. CDR3 length equals 15 residues. The V and J ends lost 6 bases and 3 bases respectively, with 18 bases between them. CDR1 MDHEN and CDR2 SYDVKM come from the germline V gene. This clone was picked up a small number of times. Its antigen is not identified.

The TCR was taken from a human donor with classical Hodgkin lymphoma. The chain couples TRBV28 to TRBJ2-7; unclear D gene. The sample was CD8+ T cells from blood, taken before the fourth cycle of nivolumab. For the CDR3, the DNA is TGTGCCAGCAGCCCCGGGTTTTCCAAGCACTACGAGCAGTACTTC. Protein: CASSPGFSKHYEQYF.